The rows below give T cell receptor beta chains drawn from one sample of a study of CD8 T cells in ankylosing spondylitis. TCRdb fed the 5' RACE reads into MiXCR, producing one record per CDR3 protein. The table includes around 250,000 distinct CDR3 sequences, 30% to 40% detected once. Sequencing used blood, either unsorted or a sorted T cell fraction (not recorded which). These receptors originate from a male donor with ankylosing spondylitis or in good health (not recorded which). Each CDR3 is given with its conserved first and last residue. D genes are given only for firm matches. Size is omitted from some rows. Given values are once, few, many or a class for expanded clones.

TRBV6-2/TRBV6-3	NA	NA	TRBJ1-5	TGTGCCAGCAGTTATCTGTTCGGCAGCGGTCCGCATCGTCTCAATCAGCCCCAGCATTTT	CASSYLFGSGPHRLNQPQHF
TRBV4-1	NA	TRBD2	TRBJ2-5	TGCGCCAGCAGCCCGGGACTAGAGCAAGAGACCCAGTACTTC	CASSPGLEQETQYF
TRBV28	NA	TRBD1	TRBJ1-2	TGTGCCAGCAGTTTACGGAACACCGGGACAGACCCTAACTATGGCTACACCTTC	CASSLRNTGTDPNYGYTF
TRBV20-1	NA	TRBD2	TRBJ2-2	TGCAGTGCTAGATTCGGGGGGGCGAACACCGGGGAGCTGTTTTTT	CSARFGGANTGELFF
TRBV7-2	NA	NA	TRBJ1-4	TGTGCCAGCAGCTCAACAAGGGCGGAAAAACTGTTTTTT	CASSSTRAEKLFF
TRBV12-3/TRBV12-4	NA	NA	TRBJ2-7	TGTGCCAGCAGTTTAGCCCAGGGGTTCGAGCAGTACTTC	CASSLAQGFEQYF
TRBV6-5	NA	TRBD2	TRBJ2-1	TGTGCCAGCAGTTACTCGGCGGGGGGCCCGAATCCCAATGAGCAGTTCTTC	CASSYSAGGPNPNEQFF
TRBV20-1	few	TRBD1	TRBJ2-7	TGCAGTGCTAGCCAGACAGGGAACGAGCAGTACTTC	CSASQTGNEQYF
TRBV10-2	NA	TRBD2	TRBJ2-3	TGCGCCAGCAGTGAAGCGGGGGAGGCAGATACGCAGTATTTT	CASSEAGEADTQYF
TRBV9	few	NA	TRBJ1-1	TGTGCCAGCAGCGTAGAAGCGGGGGGCAGAGCTTTCTTT	CASSVEAGGRAFF
TRBV6-6	few	NA	TRBJ1-2	TGTGCCAGCAGTTACTCGGAAAACTATGGCTACACCTTC	CASSYSENYGYTF
TRBV10-3	few	NA	TRBJ2-5	TGTGCCATCGCTATGGAGCGGCAAGAGACCCAGTACTTC	CAIAMERQETQYF
TRBV20-1	few	TRBD1	TRBJ1-5	TGCAGTGCGAAGACAGGGGGCAAGGCCCAGCATTTT	CSAKTGGKAQHF
TRBV20-1	few	TRBD1	TRBJ2-7	TGCAGTGCTAGAGGGACAGGGGGCTTCTACGAGCAGTACTTC	CSARGTGGFYEQYF
TRBV20-1	NA	NA	TRBJ1-6	TGCAGTGCTAGAGATCCCGGGGGGATTGGATCACCCCTCCACTTT	CSARDPGGIGSPLHF
TRBV7-2	NA	NA	TRBJ2-5	TGTGCCAGCAGCCCCGCTTATGAGACCCAGTACTTC	CASSPAYETQYF
TRBV29-1	NA	TRBD1	TRBJ1-4	TGCAGCGTTGTGACAGGGTGGGGTGAAAAACTGTTTTTT	CSVVTGWGEKLFF
TRBV10-1	few	TRBD2	TRBJ2-2	TGCGCCAGCAGTAAAACTAGCGCCTCCACGAACACCGGGGAGCTGTTTTTT	CASSKTSASTNTGELFF
TRBV6-6	few	NA	TRBJ2-3	TGTGCCAGCAGTCAGGGTGGTCCAGATACGCAGTATTTT	CASSQGGPDTQYF
TRBV20-1	NA	TRBD2	TRBJ2-1	TGCAGTGCTAGAGAAGCGGGGGGACTCAATGAGCAGTTCTTC	CSAREAGGLNEQFF
TRBV7-2	NA	NA	TRBJ2-2	TGTGCCAGCAGCTTGGTAGCCCTGGGCACCGGGGAGCTGTTTTTT	CASSLVALGTGELFF
TRBV20-1	NA	NA	TRBJ2-2	TGCAGTGCTAGGGTGGCGGGGCTCGCGGGGGAGCTGTTTTTT	CSARVAGLAGELFF
TRBV15	once	TRBD1	TRBJ2-7	TGTGCCACCAGCAGGGGACAGGGAACCCCCTACGAGCAGTACTTC	CATSRGQGTPYEQYF
TRBV28	few	TRBD1	TRBJ2-7	TGTGCCAGCTCACTTTGGGGACAGGGGAAGCACGAGCAGTACTTC	CASSLWGQGKHEQYF
TRBV20-1	few	TRBD2	TRBJ2-7	TGCAGTGCTAGCGGGGGGACGAGCTCCTACGAGCAGTACTTC	CSASGGTSSYEQYF
TRBV9	few	NA	TRBJ2-4	TGTGCCAGCAGCGTAGACCTGGGCGGGGGCCTCAGGGGCATTCAGTACTTC	CASSVDLGGGLRGIQYF
TRBV30	NA	NA	TRBJ1-4	TGTGCCTGGAGGGAGAATGAAAAACTGTTTTTT	CAWRENEKLFF
TRBV5-5	NA	TRBD2	TRBJ2-3	TGTGCCAGCAGCCCGCCCGTAGGACTAGCGGAAACAGATACGCAGTATTTT	CASSPPVGLAETDTQYF
TRBV10-1	many	NA	TRBJ2-7	TGCGCCAGCAGTGAGTCGATTAAGCTCTACTCCTACGAGCAGTACTTC	CASSESIKLYSYEQYF
TRBV29-1	NA	NA	TRBJ2-1	TGCAGCGCACCTCAGGGCCATGAGCAGTTCTTC	CSAPQGHEQFF
TRBV12-3/TRBV12-4	NA	NA	TRBJ1-1	TGTGCCAGCAGTTTCAATACGAAGAACACTGAAGCTTTCTTT	CASSFNTKNTEAFF